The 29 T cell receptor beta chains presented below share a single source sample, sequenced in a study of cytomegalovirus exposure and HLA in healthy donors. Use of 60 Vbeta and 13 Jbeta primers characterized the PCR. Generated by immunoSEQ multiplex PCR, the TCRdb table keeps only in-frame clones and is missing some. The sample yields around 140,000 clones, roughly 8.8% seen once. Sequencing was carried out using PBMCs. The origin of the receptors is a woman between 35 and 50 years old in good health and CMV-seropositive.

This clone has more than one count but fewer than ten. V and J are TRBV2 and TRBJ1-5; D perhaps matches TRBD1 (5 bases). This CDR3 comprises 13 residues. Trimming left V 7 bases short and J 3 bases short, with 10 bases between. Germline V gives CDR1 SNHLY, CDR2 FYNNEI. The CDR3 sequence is CASTRTNNQPQHF. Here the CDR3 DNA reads TGTGCCAGCACTAGGACAAACAATCAGCCCCAGCATTTT.

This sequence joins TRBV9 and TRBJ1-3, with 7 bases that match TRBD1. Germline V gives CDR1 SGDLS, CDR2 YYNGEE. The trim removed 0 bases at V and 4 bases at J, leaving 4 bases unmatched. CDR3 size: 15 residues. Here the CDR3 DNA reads TGTGCCAGCAGCGTAGCTTCGGGACAGGGAAACACCATATATTTT. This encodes CASSVASGQGNTIYF.

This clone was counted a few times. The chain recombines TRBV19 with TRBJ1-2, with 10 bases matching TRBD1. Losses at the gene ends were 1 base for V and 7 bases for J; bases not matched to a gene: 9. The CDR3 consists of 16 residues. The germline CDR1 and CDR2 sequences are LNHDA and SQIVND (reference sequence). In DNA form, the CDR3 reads TGTGCCAGTAGTATAGGAGGAAGACAGGGGGCGGCTGGCTACACCTTC. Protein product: CASSIGGRQGAAGYTF.

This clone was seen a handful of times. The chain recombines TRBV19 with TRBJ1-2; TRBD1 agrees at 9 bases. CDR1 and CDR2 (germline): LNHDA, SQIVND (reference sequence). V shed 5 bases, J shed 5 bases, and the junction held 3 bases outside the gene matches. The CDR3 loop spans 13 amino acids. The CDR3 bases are TGTGCCAGTAGTGCCGACAGGGGGTATGGCTACACCTTC. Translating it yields CASSADRGYGYTF.

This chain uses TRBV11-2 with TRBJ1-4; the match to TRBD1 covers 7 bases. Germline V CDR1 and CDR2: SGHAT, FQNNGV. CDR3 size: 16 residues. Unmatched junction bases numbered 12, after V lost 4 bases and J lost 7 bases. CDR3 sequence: CASSSDPQGRLEKLFF. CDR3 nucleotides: TGTGCCAGCAGCTCAGATCCACAGGGGCGCCTTGAAAAACTGTTTTTT.

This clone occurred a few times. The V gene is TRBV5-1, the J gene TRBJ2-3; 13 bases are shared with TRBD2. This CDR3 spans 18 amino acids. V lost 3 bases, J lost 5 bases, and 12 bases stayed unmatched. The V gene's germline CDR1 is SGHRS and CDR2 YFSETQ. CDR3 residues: CASSYRGTSGISEDTQYF. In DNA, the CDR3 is TGCGCCAGCAGCTATCGCGGGACTAGCGGGATTTCAGAAGATACGCAGTATTTT. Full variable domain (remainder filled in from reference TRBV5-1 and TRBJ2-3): KAGVTQTPRYLIKTRGQQVTLSCSPISGHRSVSWYQQTPGQGLQFLFEYFSETQRNKGNFPGRFSGRQFSNSRSEMNVSTLELGDSALYLCASSYRGTSGISEDTQYFGPGTRLTVL.

CDR3 DNA sequence: TGTGCCAGTAGACGGGGATCGAACACCGGGGAGCTGTTTTTT. It yields the protein CASRRGSNTGELFF. This chain joins TRBV19 and TRBJ2-2; D perhaps matches TRBD2 (5 bases). This CDR3 region has 14 residues. Trimming took off 6 bases at V and 0 bases at J, with 8 bases between the two ends. Looked up from germline, CDR1 is LNHDA and CDR2 is SQIVND (reference sequence). Full variable domain (missing parts from reference TRBV19 and TRBJ2-2): DGGITQSPKYLFRKEGQNVTLSCEQNLNHDAMYWYRQDPGQGLRLIYYSQIVNDFQKGDIAEGYSVSREKKESFPLTVTSAQKNPTAFYLCASRRGSNTGELFFGEGSRLTVL.

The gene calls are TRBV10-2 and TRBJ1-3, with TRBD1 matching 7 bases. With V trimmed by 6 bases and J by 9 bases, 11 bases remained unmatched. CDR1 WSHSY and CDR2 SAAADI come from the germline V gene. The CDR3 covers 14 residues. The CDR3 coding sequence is TGCGCCAGCAGCACCACAGGGGATCAAGGCACCATATATTTT. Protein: CASSTTGDQGTIYF.

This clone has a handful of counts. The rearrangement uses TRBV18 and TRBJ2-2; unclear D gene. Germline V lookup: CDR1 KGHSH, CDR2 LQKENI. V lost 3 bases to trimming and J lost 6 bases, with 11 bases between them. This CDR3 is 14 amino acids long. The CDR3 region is CASSPARGPGELFF. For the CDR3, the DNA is TGTGCCAGCTCACCCGCGCGAGGTCCCGGGGAGCTGTTTTTT.

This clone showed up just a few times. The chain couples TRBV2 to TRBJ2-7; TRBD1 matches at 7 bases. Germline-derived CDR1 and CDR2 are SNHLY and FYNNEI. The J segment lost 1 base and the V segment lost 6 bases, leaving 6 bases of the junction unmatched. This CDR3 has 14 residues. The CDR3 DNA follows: TGTGCCAGCAGCCGGGACAGAGCTTCCTACGAGCAGTACTTC. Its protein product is CASSRDRASYEQYF.

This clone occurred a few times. The chain's CDR3 is CASSPPGFSYGYTF. The CDR3 bases are TGTGCCAGCAGCCCACCGGGATTCAGCTATGGCTACACCTTC. The chain joins TRBV6-6 to TRBJ1-2; D unresolved. The V and J ends lost 6 bases and 4 bases respectively, with 15 bases between them. Germline CDR1 MNHNY, CDR2 SVGAGI (reference sequence). The CDR3 covers 14 residues.

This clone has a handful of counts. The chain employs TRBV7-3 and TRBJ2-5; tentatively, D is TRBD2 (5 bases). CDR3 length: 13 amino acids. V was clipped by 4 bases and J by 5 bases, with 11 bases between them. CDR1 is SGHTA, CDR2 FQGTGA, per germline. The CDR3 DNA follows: TGTGCCAGCAGCTCAGGTGGCGGGGAGACCCAGTACTTC. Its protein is CASSSGGGETQYF.

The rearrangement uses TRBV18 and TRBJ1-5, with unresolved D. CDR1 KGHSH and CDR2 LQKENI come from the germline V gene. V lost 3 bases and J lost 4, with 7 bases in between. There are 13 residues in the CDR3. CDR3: CASSPYGNQPQHF. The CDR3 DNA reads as TGTGCCAGCTCACCGTACGGGAATCAGCCCCAGCATTTT.

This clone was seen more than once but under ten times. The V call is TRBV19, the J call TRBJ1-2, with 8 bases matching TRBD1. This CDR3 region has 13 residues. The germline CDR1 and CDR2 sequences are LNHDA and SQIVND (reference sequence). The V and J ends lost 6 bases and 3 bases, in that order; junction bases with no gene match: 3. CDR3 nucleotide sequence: TGTGCCAGTAGGGAGACAGGGGACTATGGCTACACCTTC. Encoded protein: CASRETGDYGYTF. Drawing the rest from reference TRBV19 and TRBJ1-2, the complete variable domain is DGGITQSPKYLFRKEGQNVTLSCEQNLNHDAMYWYRQDPGQGLRLIYYSQIVNDFQKGDIAEGYSVSREKKESFPLTVTSAQKNPTAFYLCASRETGDYGYTFGSGTRLTVV.

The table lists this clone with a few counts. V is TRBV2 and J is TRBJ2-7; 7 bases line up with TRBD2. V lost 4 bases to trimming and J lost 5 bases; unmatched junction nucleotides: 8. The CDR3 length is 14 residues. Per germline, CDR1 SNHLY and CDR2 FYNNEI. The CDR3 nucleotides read TGTGCCAGCAGTGTAATAGCGGGTCGTGACGAGCAGTACTTC. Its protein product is CASSVIAGRDEQYF.

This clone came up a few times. The CDR3 nucleotides are TGTGCCAGCAGTGAAGCCAGAGAGACCCAGTACTTC. Its translation: CASSEARETQYF. The chain links TRBV2 to TRBJ2-5; D is ambiguous. V dropped 0 bases and J dropped 4 bases, with 3 bases sitting between them. This CDR3 comprises 12 residues. CDR1 and CDR2 (germline): SNHLY, FYNNEI.

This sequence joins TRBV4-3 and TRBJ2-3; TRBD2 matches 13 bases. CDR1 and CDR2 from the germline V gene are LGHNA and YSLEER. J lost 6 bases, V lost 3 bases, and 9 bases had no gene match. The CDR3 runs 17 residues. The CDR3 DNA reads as TGCGCCAGCAGCCATGCTGGGACTAGCGGGGCGGCGGATACGCAGTATTTT. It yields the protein CASSHAGTSGAADTQYF.

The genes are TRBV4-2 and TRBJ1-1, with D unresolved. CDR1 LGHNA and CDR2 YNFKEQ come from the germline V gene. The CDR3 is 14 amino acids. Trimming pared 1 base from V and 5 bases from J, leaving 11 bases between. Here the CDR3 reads CASSQGGTGTEAFF. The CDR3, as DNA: TGTGCCAGCAGCCAAGGGGGAACGGGAACTGAAGCTTTCTTT.

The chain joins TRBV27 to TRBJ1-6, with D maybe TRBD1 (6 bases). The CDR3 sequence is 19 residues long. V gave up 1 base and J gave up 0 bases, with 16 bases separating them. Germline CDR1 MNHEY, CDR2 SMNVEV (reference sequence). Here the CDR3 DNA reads TGTGCCAGCAGTTTATTTGCTGGGGGCGGAAGCTCCTATAATTCACCCCTCCACTTT. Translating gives CASSLFAGGGSSYNSPLHF.

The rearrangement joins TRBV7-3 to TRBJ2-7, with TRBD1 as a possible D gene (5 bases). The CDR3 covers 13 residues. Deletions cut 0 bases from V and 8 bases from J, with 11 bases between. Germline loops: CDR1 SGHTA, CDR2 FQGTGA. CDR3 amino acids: CASSLTYQGQQYF. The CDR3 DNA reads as TGTGCCAGCAGCTTAACGTACCAGGGCCAGCAGTACTTC.

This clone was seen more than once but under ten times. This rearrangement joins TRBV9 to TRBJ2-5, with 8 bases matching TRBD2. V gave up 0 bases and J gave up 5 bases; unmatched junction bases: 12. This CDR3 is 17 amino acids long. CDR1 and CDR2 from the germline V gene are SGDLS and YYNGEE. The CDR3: CASSVAGGTSFRETQYF. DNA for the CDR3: TGTGCCAGCAGCGTAGCGGGGGGGACTAGTTTTAGGGAGACCCAGTACTTC. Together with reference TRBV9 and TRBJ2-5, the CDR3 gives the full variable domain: DSGVTQTPKHLITATGQRVTLRCSPRSGDLSVYWYQQSLDQGLQFLIQYYNGEERAKGNILERFSAQQFPDLHSELNLSSLELGDSALYFCASSVAGGTSFRETQYFGPGTRLLVL.

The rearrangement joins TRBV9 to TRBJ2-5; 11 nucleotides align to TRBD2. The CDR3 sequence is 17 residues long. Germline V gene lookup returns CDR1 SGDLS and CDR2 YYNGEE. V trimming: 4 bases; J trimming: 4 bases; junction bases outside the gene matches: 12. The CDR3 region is CASSLGLAGGNGETQYF. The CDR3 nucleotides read TGTGCCAGCAGCTTAGGGCTAGCGGGGGGAAATGGAGAGACCCAGTACTTC.

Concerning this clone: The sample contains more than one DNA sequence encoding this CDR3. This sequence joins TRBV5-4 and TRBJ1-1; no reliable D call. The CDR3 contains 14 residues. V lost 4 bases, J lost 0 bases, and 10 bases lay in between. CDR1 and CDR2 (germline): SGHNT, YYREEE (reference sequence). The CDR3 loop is CASSLQGVNTEAFF. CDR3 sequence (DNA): TGTGCCAGCAGCCTACAAGGAGTGAACACTGAAGCTTTCTTT.

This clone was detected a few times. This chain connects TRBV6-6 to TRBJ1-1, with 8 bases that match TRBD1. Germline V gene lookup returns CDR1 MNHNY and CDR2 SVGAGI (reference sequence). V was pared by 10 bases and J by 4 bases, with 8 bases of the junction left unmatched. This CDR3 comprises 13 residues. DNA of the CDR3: TGTGCCACCAGGGGGCGCGGGACCACTGAAGCTTTCTTT. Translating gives CATRGRGTTEAFF.

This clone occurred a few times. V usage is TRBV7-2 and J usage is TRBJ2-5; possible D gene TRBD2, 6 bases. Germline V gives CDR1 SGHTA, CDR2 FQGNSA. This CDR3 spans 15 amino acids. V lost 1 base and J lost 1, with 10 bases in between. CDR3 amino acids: CASSLGAGSQETQYF. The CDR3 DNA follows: TGTGCCAGCAGCTTAGGGGCGGGGAGCCAAGAGACCCAGTACTTC.

CDR3: CASSSTDRESRASGNTIYF. For the CDR3, the DNA is TGCGCCAGCAGCTCCACGGACAGGGAGTCACGGGCATCTGGAAACACCATATATTTT. The V call is TRBV5-1, the J call TRBJ1-3, with 8 nucleotides matching TRBD1. CDR3 length equals 19 residues. The germline gives CDR1 SGHRS, CDR2 YFSETQ. With 3 bases clipped from V and 1 base from J, the junction kept 15 bases outside the gene matches. Using reference TRBV5-1 and TRBJ1-3 for the parts outside the CDR3, the full variable domain is KAGVTQTPRYLIKTRGQQVTLSCSPISGHRSVSWYQQTPGQGLQFLFEYFSETQRNKGNFPGRFSGRQFSNSRSEMNVSTLELGDSALYLCASSSTDRESRASGNTIYFGEGSWLTVV.

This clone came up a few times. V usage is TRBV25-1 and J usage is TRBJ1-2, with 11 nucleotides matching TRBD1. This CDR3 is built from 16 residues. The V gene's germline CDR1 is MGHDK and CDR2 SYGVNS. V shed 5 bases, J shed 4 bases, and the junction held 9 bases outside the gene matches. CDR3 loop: CASSKTGTGGFYGYTF. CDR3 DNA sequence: TGTGCCAGCAGTAAGACCGGGACAGGGGGGTTCTATGGCTACACCTTC.

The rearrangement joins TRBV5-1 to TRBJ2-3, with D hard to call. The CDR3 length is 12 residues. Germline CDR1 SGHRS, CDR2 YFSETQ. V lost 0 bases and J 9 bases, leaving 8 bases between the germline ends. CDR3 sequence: CASSLESKTQYF. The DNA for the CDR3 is TGCGCCAGCAGCTTGGAGAGCAAAACGCAGTATTTT.

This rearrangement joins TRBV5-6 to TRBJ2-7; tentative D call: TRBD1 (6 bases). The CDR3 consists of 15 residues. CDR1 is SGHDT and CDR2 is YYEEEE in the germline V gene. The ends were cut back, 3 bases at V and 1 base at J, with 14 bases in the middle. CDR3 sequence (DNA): TGTGCCAGCAGCTCAGGGACAAGGAGGTCCTACGAGCAGTACTTC. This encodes CASSSGTRRSYEQYF.